The next 26 T cell receptor beta chains were all read from a single sample in a study of T cells in Graves' hyperthyroidism and ophthalmopathy (dated by TCRdb to between 2018 and 2020). The library was produced with multiplex PCR. The listed sequencing device is Illumina HiSeq 2000. TCR beta CDR3 regions were amplified from RNA transcripts. The TCR CDR3 was subjected to a first round of RT-PCR using the HTBI primer set and the Qiagen OneStep RT-PCR kit. TCRdb applied fastp at Q25 and MiXCR to the public reads, then kept only in-frame beta chains. Every distinct CDR3 protein forms one entry, paired with its most common genes and DNA. Here the sample has hundreds of thousands of distinct CDR3 sequences; 11% to 15% occur a single time. Clones ranked in the top ten supply approximately 10% of the sample. The sequencing sample was made of blood. Receptor source: a woman aged 18-29 years with Graves' hyperthyroidism.

The chain employs TRBV20-1 and TRBJ1-2; 9 positions match TRBD1. Germline V gives CDR1 DFQATT, CDR2 SNEGSKA (reference sequence). This CDR3 contains 16 residues. J was trimmed by 4 bases and V by 1 base; bases with no gene match: 10. CDR3 bases: TGCAGTGCTAGAGTTCTAAGACAGGGGGAAAGCTATGGCTACACCTTC. It is translated as CSARVLRQGESYGYTF.

This clonotype occurred many times. For the CDR3, the DNA is TGCAGTGCTAGAGAAGGGGGACTTCCAAACTATGGCTACACCTTC. This translates into CSAREGGLPNYGYTF. The chain combines TRBV20-1 with TRBJ1-2, with D possibly being TRBD1 (6 bases). The germline V gene encodes CDR1 DFQATT and CDR2 SNEGSKA (reference sequence). V was cut by 0 bases and J by 2 bases, with 13 bases left in between. The CDR3 length is 15 residues.

This chain connects TRBV11-2 to TRBJ1-2; D gene uncertain. V dropped 4 bases and J dropped 6 bases, with 18 bases sitting between them. The germline V gene has CDR1 SGHAT and CDR2 FQNNGV. The CDR3 spans 15 residues. CDR3 coding DNA: TGTGCCAGCAGCTCGAGTCCCGTGGCAAGGAATGGCTACACCTTC. It encodes CASSSSPVARNGYTF.

This clonotype was recorded many times. This sequence joins TRBV5-6 and TRBJ1-1; no definite D call. The germline V gene encodes CDR1 SGHDT and CDR2 YYEEEE. The CDR3 runs to 12 residues. The V gene lost 3 bases and the J gene lost 4 bases, with 7 bases spanning the gap. CDR3 coding DNA: TGTGCCAGCAGCTGGCGAGTCACTGAAGCTTTCTTT. Amino acid sequence: CASSWRVTEAFF.

CDR3 residues: CASSLRGVTEAFF. In DNA, the CDR3 is TGCGCCAGCAGCTTGCGGGGGGTCACTGAAGCTTTCTTT. The chain uses TRBV5-1 and TRBJ1-1, with D perhaps matching TRBD1 (5 bases). Germline CDR1 SGHRS, CDR2 YFSETQ. V was cut by 1 base and J by 4 bases, with 8 bases left in between. This CDR3 has 13 amino acids.

This clonotype has a count of ten or more. The J gene is TRBJ2-5, the V gene TRBV2; D may be TRBD2 (5 bases). The CDR3 consists of 15 residues. Germline CDR1 and CDR2: SNHLY and FYNNEI. The germline V and J ends were trimmed by 6 bases and 5 bases, with 19 bases remaining between them. The CDR3 sequence is CASRAPSRAAETQYF. As DNA, the CDR3 is TGTGCCAGCAGGGCCCCTAGCCGAGCTGCGGAGACCCAGTACTTC.

This clonotype was counted many times. The chain links TRBV30 to TRBJ2-7; no clear D gene. This CDR3 spans 14 amino acids. Germline loops: CDR1 GTSNPN, CDR2 SVGIG (reference sequence). Trimming shortened V by 1 base and J by 0 bases, and 10 bases separated the two germline ends. The CDR3 reads CAWSGAGSSYEQYF. The CDR3 DNA is TGTGCCTGGAGTGGGGCAGGAAGCTCCTACGAGCAGTACTTC. Using reference TRBV30 and TRBJ2-7 for the parts outside the CDR3, the full variable domain is SQTIHQWPATLVQPVGSPLSLECTVEGTSNPNLYWYRQAAGRGLQLLFYSVGIGQISSEVPQNLSASRPQDRQFILSSKKLLLSDSGFYLCAWSGAGSSYEQYFGPGTRLTVT.

The chain joins TRBV19 to TRBJ1-1; D is unclear. The V gene's germline CDR1 is LNHDA and CDR2 SQIVND (reference sequence). This CDR3 is 13 amino acids long. The V end was cut by 5 bases, the J end by 7 bases, with 14 bases between. The CDR3 DNA sequence: TGTGCCAGTAGTCTGACGACCGCGGGTGAAGCTTTCTTT. As protein: CASSLTTAGEAFF. Full variable domain (missing parts from reference TRBV19 and TRBJ1-1): DGGITQSPKYLFRKEGQNVTLSCEQNLNHDAMYWYRQDPGQGLRLIYYSQIVNDFQKGDIAEGYSVSREKKESFPLTVTSAQKNPTAFYLCASSLTTAGEAFFGQGTRLTVV.

V and J are TRBV5-6 and TRBJ1-2, with D possibly TRBD1 on 6 matching bases. Trimming left V 1 base short and J 4 bases short, with 14 bases between. The CDR3 is 15 residues long. Germline CDR1 SGHDT, CDR2 YYEEEE. In DNA, the CDR3 is TGTGCCAGCAGCTTGCTGGGGGGCAGGAGCTATGGCTACACCTTC. This sequence encodes CASSLLGGRSYGYTF.

This rearrangement joins TRBV7-9 to TRBJ2-2; tentatively, D is TRBD1 or TRBD2 (6 bases each). V was trimmed by 5 bases and J by 10 bases, leaving 20 bases between them. Germline V gene sequence: CDR1 SEHNR, CDR2 FQNEAQ (reference sequence). The CDR3 loop spans 15 amino acids. DNA for the CDR3: TGTGCCAGCAGCCAGAAGGGGGGCGGGATCACGGAGCTGTTTTTT. Translated: CASSQKGGGITELFF. Based on the CDR3 plus reference TRBV7-9 and TRBJ2-2, the full variable domain is DTGVSQNPRHKITKRGQNVTFRCDPISEHNRLYWYRQTLGQGPEFLTYFQNEAQLEKSRLLSDRFSAERPKGSFSTLEIQRTEQGDSAMYLCASSQKGGGITELFFGEGSRLTVL.

The sample holds many counts of this clonotype. This chain uses TRBV11-1 with TRBJ2-7, with D unresolved. The germline CDR1 and CDR2 sequences are SGHAT and FQDESV (reference sequence). The CDR3 sequence is 15 residues long. V was clipped by 3 bases and J by 1 base, with 13 bases between them. CDR3 bases: TGTGCCAGCAGCTTCCTGTGGACGGAATCCTACGAGCAGTACTTC. Amino acids: CASSFLWTESYEQYF.

This clonotype was picked up many times. The V and J genes are TRBV2 and TRBJ2-7; D ambiguous. In germline, CDR1 is SNHLY, CDR2 FYNNEI. This CDR3 region has 14 residues. V lost 6 bases and J 0 bases, leaving 12 bases between the germline ends. CDR3 sequence (DNA): TGTGCCAGCAGGCTATTCGGATACTCCTACGAGCAGTACTTC. This gives the protein CASRLFGYSYEQYF.

The chain joins TRBV6-5 to TRBJ2-3, with D possibly TRBD1 on 6 matching bases. This CDR3 spans 14 amino acids. The V gene's germline CDR1 is MNHEY and CDR2 SVGAGI. The germline V and J ends were trimmed by 2 bases and 2 bases, with 8 bases remaining between them. This CDR3 is CASSYTGFTDTQYF. CDR3 in DNA: TGTGCCAGCAGTTACACAGGGTTCACAGATACGCAGTATTTT.

This chain connects TRBV5-1 to TRBJ2-1; tentatively, D is TRBD2 (5 bases). The better agreement between TRBJ2-7 and the DNA end casts doubt on the J call. This CDR3 has 15 residues. Germline V gene lookup returns CDR1 SGHRS and CDR2 YFSETQ. CDR3 nucleotides: TGCGCCAGCAGCGTGAGCGGTAGCTCCTACAATGAGCAGTACTTC. Translation gives CASSVSGSSYNEQYF.

There are a few counts of this clonotype. This rearrangement joins TRBV3-1 to TRBJ2-3, with TRBD2 matching over 10 bases. The CDR3 extends over 15 amino acids. CDR1 LGHDT and CDR2 YNNKEL come from the germline V gene (reference sequence). V lost 4 bases, J lost 8 bases, and 9 bases stayed unmatched. The CDR3 DNA reads TGTGCCAGCAGCCTCCTAGCGGGAGAAGGTGGTACGCAGTATTTT. Translating it yields CASSLLAGEGGTQYF.

This clonotype was detected many times. The rearrangement links TRBV27 to TRBJ2-7; 12 bases line up with TRBD1. Germline CDR1 reads MNHEY; CDR2 reads SMNVEV (reference sequence). This CDR3 has 16 residues. Germline trimming cut 4 bases from V and 5 bases from J; bases unmatched to any gene: 9. The CDR3 coding sequence is TGTGCCAGCAGTTCGACCGGGACAGGGGGCTTGAACGAGCAGTACTTC. It translates to CASSSTGTGGLNEQYF.

This clonotype was counted ten times or more. The rearrangement uses TRBV28 and TRBJ2-1; 14 bases fit TRBD2. With 1 base clipped from V and 8 bases from J, the junction kept 10 bases outside the gene matches. The CDR3 runs to 18 residues. Per the germline V gene, CDR1 is MDHEN and CDR2 is SYDVKM. The DNA of the CDR3 is TGTGCCAGCAGTTTATATAGCGGGGGGACTAGCGGGAGCTATGAGCAGTTCTTC. Residues: CASSLYSGGTSGSYEQFF.

On this clonotype: A much more abundant neighbour one base away suggests this may be a read error. The V call is TRBV7-9, the J call TRBJ2-7, with D unresolved. The CDR3 extends over 12 amino acids. With 8 bases removed from V and 7 bases from J, the gap between germline ends came to 15 bases. CDR1 is SEHNR and CDR2 is FQNEAQ in the germline V gene (reference sequence). In DNA form, the CDR3 reads TGTGCCAGCGAGAACCCGGCCGATGAGCAGTACTTC. This codes for CASENPADEQYF. The full variable domain, with the rest looked up from reference TRBV7-9 and TRBJ2-7, is DTGVSQNPRHKITKRGQNVTFRCDPISEHNRLYWYRQTLGQGPEFLTYFQNEAQLEKSRLLSDRFSAERPKGSFSTLEIQRTEQGDSAMYLCASENPADEQYFGPGTRLTVT.

This clonotype showed up many times. J is TRBJ2-7 and V is TRBV5-8; 9 nucleotides match TRBD2. Per germline, CDR1 SGHTS and CDR2 YDEGEE. The CDR3 length is 14 residues. V was clipped by 0 bases and J by 6 bases; unmatched bases: 4. CDR3 sequence (DNA): TGTGCCAGCAGCTTGGAGCGGGAGGTTCCCGAGCAGTACTTC. Translated: CASSLEREVPEQYF. The variable domain in full, with the rest retrieved from reference TRBV5-8 and TRBJ2-7, is EAGVTQSPTHLIKTRGQQATLRCSPISGHTSVYWYQQALGLGLQFLLWYDEGEERNRGNFPPRFSGRQFPNYSSELNVNALELEDSALYLCASSLEREVPEQYFGPGTRLTVT.

V gene TRBV6-5 combines with J gene TRBJ1-1; D is unclear. The ends were cut back, 2 bases at V and 0 bases at J, with 10 bases in the middle. This CDR3 is 15 amino acids long. Germline lookup yields CDR1 MNHEY and CDR2 SVGAGI. The CDR3 loop is CASSYPATMNTEAFF. The CDR3 region has the DNA TGTGCCAGCAGTTACCCCGCAACCATGAACACTGAAGCTTTCTTT.

This clonotype was detected a few times. CDR3 in amino acids: CAWSVRYEQFF. CDR3 DNA: TGTGCCTGGAGTGTACGGTATGAGCAGTTCTTC. The chain is built from TRBV30 and TRBJ2-1; no reliable D call. V lost 0 bases, J lost 8 bases, and 5 bases lay in between. This CDR3 spans 11 amino acids. The germline V gene encodes CDR1 GTSNPN and CDR2 SVGIG (reference sequence).

A few counts support this clonotype. The rearrangement uses TRBV6-1 and TRBJ1-3; no firm D call. The CDR3 sequence is 15 residues long. The germline CDR1 and CDR2 sequences are MNHNS and SASEGT. The V gene lost 4 bases and the J gene lost 0 bases, with 10 bases spanning the gap. The chain's CDR3 is CASSGGRVSGNTIYF. The CDR3 DNA sequence: TGTGCCAGCAGTGGAGGACGGGTCTCTGGAAACACCATATATTTT.

The J gene is TRBJ2-1, the V gene TRBV12-3 or TRBV12-4, with TRBD2 identical over 8 bases. The trim removed 3 bases at V and 2 bases at J, leaving 3 bases unmatched. The CDR3 is 15 residues long. The CDR3 here is CASSLGTRAYNEQFF. CDR3 in DNA: TGTGCCAGCAGTTTGGGGACTAGGGCCTACAATGAGCAGTTCTTC.

This clonotype was recorded a few times. The chain carries TRBV6-1 and TRBJ2-5, with TRBD2 identical over 10 bases. Germline CDR1 MNHNS, CDR2 SASEGT. Unmatched junction bases numbered 10, after V lost 7 bases and J lost 5 bases. CDR3 length: 15 amino acids. CDR3 DNA sequence: TGTGCCAGCAAGAAAACAGCGGGAGGGCGGGAGACCCAGTACTTC. Its protein product is CASKKTAGGRETQYF.

This clonotype was counted only a few times. V usage is TRBV4-1 and J usage is TRBJ2-7; D remains ambiguous. Trimming pared 1 base from V and 0 bases from J, leaving 10 bases between. The CDR3 loop spans 15 amino acids. Looked up from germline, CDR1 is MGHRA and CDR2 is YSYEKL. The CDR3 sequence is CASSQVVGSSYEQYF. The CDR3 DNA reads as TGCGCCAGCAGCCAAGTCGTTGGAAGCTCCTACGAGCAGTACTTC.

This clonotype has ten or more counts. The chain joins TRBV11-3 to TRBJ2-1; the match to TRBD1 covers 8 bases. CDR3 length: 14 residues. The J segment lost 3 bases and the V segment lost 6 bases, leaving 4 bases of the junction unmatched. Germline assignment: CDR1 SGHNT and CDR2 YENEEA. The DNA of the CDR3 is TGTGCCAGCAGTTCCGGGACAGGCTACAATGAGCAGTTCTTC. This codes for CASSSGTGYNEQFF.